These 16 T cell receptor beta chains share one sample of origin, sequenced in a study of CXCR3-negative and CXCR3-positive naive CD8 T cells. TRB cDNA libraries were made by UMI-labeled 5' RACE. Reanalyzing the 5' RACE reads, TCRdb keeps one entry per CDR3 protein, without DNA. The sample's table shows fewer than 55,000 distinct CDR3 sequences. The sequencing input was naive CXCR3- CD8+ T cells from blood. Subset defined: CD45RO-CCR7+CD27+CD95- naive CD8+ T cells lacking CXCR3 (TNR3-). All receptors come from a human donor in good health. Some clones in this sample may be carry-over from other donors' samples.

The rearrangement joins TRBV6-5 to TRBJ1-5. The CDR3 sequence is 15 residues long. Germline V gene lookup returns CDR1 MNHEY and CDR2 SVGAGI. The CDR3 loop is CASSNTALGNQPQHF.

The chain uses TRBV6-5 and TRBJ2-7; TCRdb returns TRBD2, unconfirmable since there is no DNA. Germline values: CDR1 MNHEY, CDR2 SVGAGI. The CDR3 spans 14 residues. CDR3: CASSTWRDRYEQYF.

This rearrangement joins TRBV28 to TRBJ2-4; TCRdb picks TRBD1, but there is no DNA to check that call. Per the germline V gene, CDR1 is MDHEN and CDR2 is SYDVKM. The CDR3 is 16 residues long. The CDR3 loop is CASRQSGQGALYIQYF.

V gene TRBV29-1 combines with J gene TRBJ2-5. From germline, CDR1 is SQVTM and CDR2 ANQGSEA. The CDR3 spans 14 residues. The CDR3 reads CSVEESASQETQYF.

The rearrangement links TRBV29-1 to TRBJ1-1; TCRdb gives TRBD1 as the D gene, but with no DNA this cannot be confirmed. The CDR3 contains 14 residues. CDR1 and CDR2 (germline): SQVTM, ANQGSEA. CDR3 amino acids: CSVVGAPSNTEAFF.

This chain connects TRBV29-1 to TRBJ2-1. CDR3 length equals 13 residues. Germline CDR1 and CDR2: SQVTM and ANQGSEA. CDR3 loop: CSASPWDYNEQFF.

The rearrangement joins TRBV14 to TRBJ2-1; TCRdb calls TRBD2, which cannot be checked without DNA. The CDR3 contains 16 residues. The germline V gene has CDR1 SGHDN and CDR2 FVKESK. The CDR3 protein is CASSQFGSGGVHEQFF.

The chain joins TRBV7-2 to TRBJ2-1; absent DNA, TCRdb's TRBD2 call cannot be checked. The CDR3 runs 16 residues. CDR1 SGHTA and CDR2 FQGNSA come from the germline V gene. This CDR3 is CASSHLSDWIDNEQFF.

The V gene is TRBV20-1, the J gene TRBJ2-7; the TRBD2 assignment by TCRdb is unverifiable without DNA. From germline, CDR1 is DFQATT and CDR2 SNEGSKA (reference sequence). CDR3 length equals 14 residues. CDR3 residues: CSARDLSASYEQYF.

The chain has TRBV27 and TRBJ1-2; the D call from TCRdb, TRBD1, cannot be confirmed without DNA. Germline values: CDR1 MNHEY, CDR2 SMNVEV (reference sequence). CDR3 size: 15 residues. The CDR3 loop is CASSNIRDGVWGYTF.

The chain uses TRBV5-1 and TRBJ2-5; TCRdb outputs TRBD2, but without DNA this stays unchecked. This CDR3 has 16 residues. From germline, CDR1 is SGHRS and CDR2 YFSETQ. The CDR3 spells CASSSSTGLTQETQYF.

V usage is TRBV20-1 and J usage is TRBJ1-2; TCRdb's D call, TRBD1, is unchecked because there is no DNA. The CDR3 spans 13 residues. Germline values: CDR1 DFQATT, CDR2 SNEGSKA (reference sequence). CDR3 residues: CSARRTGEYGYTF.

This chain's CDR3 is CASSFGGSGRSLSYEQYF. The chain recombines TRBV5-1 with TRBJ2-7; absent DNA, TCRdb's TRBD2 call cannot be checked. Germline CDR1 reads SGHRS; CDR2 reads YFSETQ. CDR3 length: 18 amino acids.

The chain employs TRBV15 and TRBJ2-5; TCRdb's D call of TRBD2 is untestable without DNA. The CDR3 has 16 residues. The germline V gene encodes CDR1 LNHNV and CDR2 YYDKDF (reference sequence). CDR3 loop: CATSRDWDREEKTQYF. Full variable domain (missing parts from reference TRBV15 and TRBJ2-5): DAMVIQNPRYQVTQFGKPVTLSCSQTLNHNVMYWYQQKSSQAPKLLFHYYDKDFNNEADTPDNFQSRRPNTSFCFLDIRSPGLGDTAMYLCATSRDWDREEKTQYFGPGTRLLVL.

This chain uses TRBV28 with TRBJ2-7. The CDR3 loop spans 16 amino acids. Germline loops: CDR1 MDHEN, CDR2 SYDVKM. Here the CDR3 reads CASSLRHRESSYEQYF.

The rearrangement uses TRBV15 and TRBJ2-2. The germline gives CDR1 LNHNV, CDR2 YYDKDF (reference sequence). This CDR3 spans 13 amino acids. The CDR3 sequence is CATVEDYAGELFF.